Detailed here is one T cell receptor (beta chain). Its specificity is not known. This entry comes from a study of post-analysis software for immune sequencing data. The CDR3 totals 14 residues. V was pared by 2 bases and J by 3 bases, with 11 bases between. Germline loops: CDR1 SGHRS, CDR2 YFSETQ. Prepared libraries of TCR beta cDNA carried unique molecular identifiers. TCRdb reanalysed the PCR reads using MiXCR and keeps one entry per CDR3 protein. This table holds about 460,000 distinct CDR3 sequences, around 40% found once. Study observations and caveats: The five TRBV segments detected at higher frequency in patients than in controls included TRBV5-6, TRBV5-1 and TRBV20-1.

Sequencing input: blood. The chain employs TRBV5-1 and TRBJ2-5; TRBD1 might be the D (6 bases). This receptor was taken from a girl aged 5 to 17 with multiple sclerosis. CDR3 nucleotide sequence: TGCGCCAGCAGCTTCGGGAACAGGGAAGAGACCCAGTACTTC. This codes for CASSFGNREETQYF.